This T cell receptor beta chain appears in the sequencing data of a study of human T cells and chemical hapten exposure. TCRdb independently ran MiXCR on the RACE reads; one entry per CDR3 protein. The table shows more than 250,000 distinct CDR3 sequences, with over 7.5% occurring only once. The study, taken as a whole, reports: TCRs at high frequency, those above 1 in 1000, did not change with DPC sensitization.

V was cut by 6 bases and J by 2 bases, with 14 bases left in between. The CDR3 sequence is 14 residues long. This sample's time point: pre-sensitization, week 0. Treatment meaning: therapeutic diphenylcyclopropenone sensitization with weekly scalp DPC. The sample holds many counts of this clonotype. Its matching antigen is unknown. The chain couples TRBV12-3 or TRBV12-4 to TRBJ2-7, with D perhaps TRBD1 (5 bases). This clonotype originated in a man between 18 and 35 years old with alopecia areata. Some clones in this sample may be carry-over from other donors' samples. The sample was whole blood, taken in connection with sensitization to the hapten diphenylcyclopropenone (DPC). The CDR3 region has the DNA TGTGCCAGCAGCCCCCCCGACAGCCCCTACGAGCAGTACTTC. Its protein is CASSPPDSPYEQYF.